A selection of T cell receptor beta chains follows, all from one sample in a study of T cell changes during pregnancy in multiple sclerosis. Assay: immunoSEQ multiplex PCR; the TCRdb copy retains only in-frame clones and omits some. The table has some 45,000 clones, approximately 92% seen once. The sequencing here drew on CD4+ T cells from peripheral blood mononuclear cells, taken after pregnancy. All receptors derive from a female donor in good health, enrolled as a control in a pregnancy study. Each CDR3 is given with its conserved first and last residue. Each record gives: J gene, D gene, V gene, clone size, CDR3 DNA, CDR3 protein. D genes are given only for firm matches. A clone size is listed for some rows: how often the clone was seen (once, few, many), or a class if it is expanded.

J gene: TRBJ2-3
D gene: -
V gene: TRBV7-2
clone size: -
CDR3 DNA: TGTGCCAGCAGCTTGGGCTCAGGGGATACGCAGTATTTT
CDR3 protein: CASSLGSGDTQYF

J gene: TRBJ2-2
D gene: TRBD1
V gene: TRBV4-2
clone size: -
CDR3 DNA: TGTGCCAGCAGCCAAGATCTCGGCAGGGGGAGCACCGGGGAGCTGTTTTTT
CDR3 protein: CASSQDLGRGSTGELFF

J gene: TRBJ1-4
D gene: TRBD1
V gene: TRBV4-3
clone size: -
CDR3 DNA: TGCGCCAGCAGCCAAGAAAGCGGGACAGGGGGCGAAAAACTGTTTTTT
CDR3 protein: CASSQESGTGGEKLFF

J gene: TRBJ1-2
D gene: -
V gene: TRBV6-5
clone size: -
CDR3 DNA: TGTGCCAGCGGGCCTCCCGCCAACTATGGCTACACCTTC
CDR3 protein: CASGPPANYGYTF

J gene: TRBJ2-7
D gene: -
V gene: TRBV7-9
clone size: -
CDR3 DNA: TGTGCCAGCAGCTTAGCGGAACTACGCTCCTACGAGCAGTACTTC
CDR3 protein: CASSLAELRSYEQYF

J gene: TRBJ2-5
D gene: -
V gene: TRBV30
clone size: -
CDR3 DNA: TGTGCCTGGAACCAGGCATCGGAGACCCAGTACTTC
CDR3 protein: CAWNQASETQYF

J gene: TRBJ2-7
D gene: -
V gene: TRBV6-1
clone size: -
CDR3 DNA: TGTGCCAGCACCCCCCGGATGGGGGCAGACTACGAGCAGTACTTC
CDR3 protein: CASTPRMGADYEQYF

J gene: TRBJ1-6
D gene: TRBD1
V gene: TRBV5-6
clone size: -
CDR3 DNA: TGTGCCAGCAGCATAGCCGGGACAGGTTCTAATTCACCCCTCCACTTT
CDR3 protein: CASSIAGTGSNSPLHF

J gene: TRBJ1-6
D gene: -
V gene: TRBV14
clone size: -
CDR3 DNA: TGTGCCAGCAGAGAGGTCGACAATTCACCCCTCCACTTT
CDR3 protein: CASREVDNSPLHF

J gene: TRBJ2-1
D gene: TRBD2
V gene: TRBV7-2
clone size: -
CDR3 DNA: TGTGCCAGCAGCTTAGCCCTAGCGGGCGGATACAATGAGCAGTTCTTC
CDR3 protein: CASSLALAGGYNEQFF

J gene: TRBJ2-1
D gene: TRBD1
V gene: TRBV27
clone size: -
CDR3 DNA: TGTGCCGGCGGGGGACAGGGAAACAATGAGCAGTTCTTC
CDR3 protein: CAGGGQGNNEQFF

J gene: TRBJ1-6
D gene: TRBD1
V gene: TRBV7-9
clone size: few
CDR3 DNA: TGTGCCAGCAGCTCGGACAGGCCCTTGGACTTT
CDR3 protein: CASSSDRPLDF

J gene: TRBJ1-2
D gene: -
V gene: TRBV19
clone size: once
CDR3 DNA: TGTGCCAGTAGTATAGGGGCAGACAATAGAAGAGGCTACACCTTC
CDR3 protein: CASSIGADNRRGYTF

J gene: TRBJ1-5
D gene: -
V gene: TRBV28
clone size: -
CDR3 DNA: TGTGCCAGCAGTGGTCAGGGTAGCAATCAGCCCCAGCATTTT
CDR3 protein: CASSGQGSNQPQHF

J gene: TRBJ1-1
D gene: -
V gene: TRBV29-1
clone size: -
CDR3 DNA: TGCAGCGTTGCGGGGAACAGGGAAACTGAAGCTTTCTTT
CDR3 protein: CSVAGNRETEAFF

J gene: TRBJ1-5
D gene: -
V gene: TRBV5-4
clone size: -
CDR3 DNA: TGTGCCAGCAGCTTGGGACGGGGAAATCAGCCCCAGCATTTT
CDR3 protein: CASSLGRGNQPQHF

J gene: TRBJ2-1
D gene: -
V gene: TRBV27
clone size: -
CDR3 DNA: TGTGCCAGCAGCCAGGACGGGGGATCCTACAATGAGCAGTTCTTC
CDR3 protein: CASSQDGGSYNEQFF

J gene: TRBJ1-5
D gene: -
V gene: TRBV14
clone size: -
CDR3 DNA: TGTGCCAGCAGCCAAGAATTTATACCAGTTCAGCCCCAGCATTTT
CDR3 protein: CASSQEFIPVQPQHF

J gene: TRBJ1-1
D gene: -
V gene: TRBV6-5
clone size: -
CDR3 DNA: TGTGCCAGCAGGTCCGGGACATCGAACACTGAAGCTTTCTTT
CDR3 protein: CASRSGTSNTEAFF

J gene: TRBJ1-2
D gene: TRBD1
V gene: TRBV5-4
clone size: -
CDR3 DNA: TGTGCCAGCAGCTTGGTTGGCAGGGGGGGCTACACCTTC
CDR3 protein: CASSLVGRGGYTF

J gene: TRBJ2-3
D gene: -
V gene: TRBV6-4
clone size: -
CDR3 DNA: TGTGCCAGTAGCTTCGGCGGCACAGATACGCAGTATTTT
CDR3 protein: CASSFGGTDTQYF

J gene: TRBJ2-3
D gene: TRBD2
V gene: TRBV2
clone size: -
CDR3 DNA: TGTGCCAGCACTGGGACTAGCGGGGGCCTAGATACGCAGTATTTT
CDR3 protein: CASTGTSGGLDTQYF

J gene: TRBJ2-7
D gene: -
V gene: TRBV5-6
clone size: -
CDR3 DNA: TGTGCCAGCAGCTACAGGTTACCCTACGAGCAGTACTTC
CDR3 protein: CASSYRLPYEQYF

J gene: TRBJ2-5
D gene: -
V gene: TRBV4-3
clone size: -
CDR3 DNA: TGCGCCAGCAGCCAAGATAGGAGAGAGACCCAGTACTTC
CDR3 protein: CASSQDRRETQYF

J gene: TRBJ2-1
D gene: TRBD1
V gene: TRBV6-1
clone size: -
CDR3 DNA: TGTGCCAGTCACTCCGGGACAGGGGCCGATGAGCAGTTCTTC
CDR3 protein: CASHSGTGADEQFF

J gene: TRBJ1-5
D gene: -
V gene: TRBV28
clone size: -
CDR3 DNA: TGTGCCAGCAGTCCAAGCGGGCCCCAGCATTTT
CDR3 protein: CASSPSGPQHF

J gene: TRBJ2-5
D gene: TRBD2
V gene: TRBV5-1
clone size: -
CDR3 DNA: TGCGCCAGCAGCCCAGCGGGAGGGCTAGAGACCCAGTACTTC
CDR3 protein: CASSPAGGLETQYF

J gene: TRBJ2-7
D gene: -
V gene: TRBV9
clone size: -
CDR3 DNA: TGTGCCAGCAGCGTCGGACACTCCTACGAGCAGTACTTC
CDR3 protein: CASSVGHSYEQYF

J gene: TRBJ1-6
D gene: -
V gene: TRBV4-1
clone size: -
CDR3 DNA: TGCGCCAGCAGTCGAACAGGGATAGGTAATTCACCCCTCCACTTT
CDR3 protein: CASSRTGIGNSPLHF

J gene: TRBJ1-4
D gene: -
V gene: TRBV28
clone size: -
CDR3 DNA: TGTGCCAGCAGGCGGGGCGCGGAAAAACTGTTTTTT
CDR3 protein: CASRRGAEKLFF

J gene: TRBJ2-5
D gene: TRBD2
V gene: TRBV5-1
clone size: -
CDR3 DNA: TGCGCCAGCAGCCCCGGGGTAGCGGGGGGGCGCCAAGAGACCCAGTACTTC
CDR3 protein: CASSPGVAGGRQETQYF

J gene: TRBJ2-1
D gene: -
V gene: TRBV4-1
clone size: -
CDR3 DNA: TGCGCCAGCAGCCAACGGAATGAGCAGTTCTTC
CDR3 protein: CASSQRNEQFF

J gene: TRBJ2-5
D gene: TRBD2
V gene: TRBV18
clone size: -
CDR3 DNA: TGTGCCAGCTCACCAGGCGGGAGGGCCGTCGAGACCCAGTACTTC
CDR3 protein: CASSPGGRAVETQYF

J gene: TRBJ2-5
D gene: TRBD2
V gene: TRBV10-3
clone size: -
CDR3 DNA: TGTGCCATCAGTGAGTCGATATTGCTAGCGGGGGTCGTCGGAGAGACCCAGTACTTC
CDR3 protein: CAISESILLAGVVGETQYF

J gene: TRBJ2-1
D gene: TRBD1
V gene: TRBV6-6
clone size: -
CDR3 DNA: TGTGCCAGCAGTTACTCGGGACAGGGCAATGAGCAGTTCTTC
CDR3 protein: CASSYSGQGNEQFF

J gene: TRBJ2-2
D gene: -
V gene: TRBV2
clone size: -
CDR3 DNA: TGTGCCAGCAGCGGGGACTTTACCGGGGAGCTGTTTTTT
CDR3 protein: CASSGDFTGELFF

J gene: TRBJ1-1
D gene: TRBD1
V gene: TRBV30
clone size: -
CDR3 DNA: TGTGCCTGGAGGGGACAGCAGAACACTGAAGCTTTCTTT
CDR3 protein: CAWRGQQNTEAFF

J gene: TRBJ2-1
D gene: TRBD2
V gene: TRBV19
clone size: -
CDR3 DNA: TGTGCCAGTAGTATAAGCGGGGGGGGCTCCTACAATGAGCAGTTCTTC
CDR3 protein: CASSISGGGSYNEQFF

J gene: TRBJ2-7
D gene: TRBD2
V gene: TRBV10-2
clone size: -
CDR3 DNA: TGCGCCAGCAGTGAACTAGCGGGCTCCTACGAGCAGTACTTC
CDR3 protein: CASSELAGSYEQYF

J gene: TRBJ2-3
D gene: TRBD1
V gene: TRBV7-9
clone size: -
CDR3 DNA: TGTGCCAGCATCATTACAGGGGCAGATACGCAGTATTTT
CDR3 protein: CASIITGADTQYF

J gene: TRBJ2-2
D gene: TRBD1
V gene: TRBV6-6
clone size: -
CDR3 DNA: TGTGCCAGCACGACAGGGGGGACCGGGGAGCTGTTTTTT
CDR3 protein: CASTTGGTGELFF

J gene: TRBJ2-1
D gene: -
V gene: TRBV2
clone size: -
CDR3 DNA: TGTGCCACAACGGGATTGGCCTTCAATGAGCAGTTCTTC
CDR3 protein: CATTGLAFNEQFF

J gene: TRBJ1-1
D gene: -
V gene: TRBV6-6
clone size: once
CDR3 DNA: TGTGCCAGCATTATACGGTACGGCACTGAAGCTTTCTTT
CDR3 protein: CASIIRYGTEAFF

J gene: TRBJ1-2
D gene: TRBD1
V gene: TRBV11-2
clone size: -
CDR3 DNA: TGTGCCAGCAGCTTAGTGAGGGTGGACAGGGAAAACTATGGCTACACCTTC
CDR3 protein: CASSLVRVDRENYGYTF

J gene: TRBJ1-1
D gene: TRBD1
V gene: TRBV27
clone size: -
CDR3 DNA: TGTGCCAGCAAGACCGACAGGGAGAACACTGAAGCTTTCTTT
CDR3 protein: CASKTDRENTEAFF

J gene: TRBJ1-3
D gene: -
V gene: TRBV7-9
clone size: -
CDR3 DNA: TGTGCCAGCAGCCTTCAGGGATCTGGAAACACCATATATTTT
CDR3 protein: CASSLQGSGNTIYF

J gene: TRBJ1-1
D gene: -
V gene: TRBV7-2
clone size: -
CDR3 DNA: TGTGCCAGCAGCCAAACTCCGGGAACTGAAGCTTTCTTT
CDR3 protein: CASSQTPGTEAFF

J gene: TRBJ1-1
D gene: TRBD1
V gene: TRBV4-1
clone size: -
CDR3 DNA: TGCGCCAGCAGCCAACCAGGGGGGAACACTGAAGCTTTCTTT
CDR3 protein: CASSQPGGNTEAFF

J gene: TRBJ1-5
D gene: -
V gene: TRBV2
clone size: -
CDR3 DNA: TGTGCCAGCAGTGCTAGACAGGCGCAACAGCCCCAGCATTTT
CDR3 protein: CASSARQAQQPQHF

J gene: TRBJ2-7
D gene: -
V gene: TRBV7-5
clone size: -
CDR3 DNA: TGTGTCAGAAGCCCCTCGACAGCCTACGAGCAGTACTTC
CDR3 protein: CVRSPSTAYEQYF

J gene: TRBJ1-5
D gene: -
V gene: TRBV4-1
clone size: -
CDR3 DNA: TGCGCCAGCAGCCAAGCCCCCTTCGGAGTTGATAGCAATCAGCCCCAGCATTTT
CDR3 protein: CASSQAPFGVDSNQPQHF

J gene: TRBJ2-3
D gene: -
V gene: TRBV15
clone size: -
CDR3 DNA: TGTGCCACCAGCACCTTTCACAGGGGGCGGTACAGCGGGGGGTTCACAGATACGCAGTATTTT
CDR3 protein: CATSTFHRGRYSGGFTDTQYF

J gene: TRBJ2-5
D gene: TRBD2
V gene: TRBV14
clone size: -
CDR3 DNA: TGTGCCAGCAGCTGGGGGCCCGGGACTAGCGGAGAGACCCAGTACTTC
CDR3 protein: CASSWGPGTSGETQYF